The 15 T cell receptor beta chains reported below all come from one sample, sequenced in a study of T cell changes during pregnancy in multiple sclerosis. Only in-frame clones appear in the TCRdb table, and some are missing; sequencing was by immunoSEQ multiplex PCR. Of around 60,000 clones listed, 85% to 95% were seen once; the top ten hold roughly 0.4%. Sequencing used CD4+ T cells from peripheral blood mononuclear cells, obtained before pregnancy. Source of these receptors: a female donor with multiple sclerosis, enrolled in a pregnancy study.

The CDR3: CSVSGGVSSYEQYF. DNA of the CDR3: TGCAGCGTCTCGGGGGGGGTCTCTTCCTACGAGCAGTACTTC. V usage is TRBV29-1 and J usage is TRBJ2-7; 8 nucleotides line up with TRBD2. Trimming cost V 6 bases and J 1 base; bases outside gene matches: 8. Germline CDR1 is SQVTM and CDR2 is ANQGSEA. The CDR3 has 14 residues.

The V and J genes are TRBV5-1 and TRBJ2-1, with 14 bases aligning to TRBD2. Losses at the gene ends were 3 bases for V and 9 bases for J; bases not matched to a gene: 17. The CDR3 consists of 19 residues. The germline V gene encodes CDR1 SGHRS and CDR2 YFSETQ. The CDR3 nucleotides read TGCGCCAGCAGCTCCCCTACTTTAGGACTAGCGGGAGGATATGGTGAGCAGTTCTTC. The encoded protein is CASSSPTLGLAGGYGEQFF.

The genes are TRBV6-6 and TRBJ2-5; 13 nucleotides match TRBD2. V trimming: 2 bases; J trimming: 3 bases; junction bases outside the gene matches: 3. This CDR3 is 16 amino acids long. The germline V gene encodes CDR1 MNHNY and CDR2 SVGAGI (reference sequence). The CDR3 coding sequence is TGTGCCAGCAGTTACGGGACTAGCGGGATTAAAGAGACCCAGTACTTC. Its protein is CASSYGTSGIKETQYF.

The gene calls are TRBV7-6 and TRBJ2-3; D remains ambiguous. V was clipped by 1 base and J by 1 base, with 6 bases between them. The germline CDR1 and CDR2 sequences are SGHVS and FNYEAQ. CDR3 size: 14 residues. The CDR3 sequence is CASSLVGRTDTQYF. The CDR3 DNA is TGTGCCAGCAGCTTAGTTGGGCGCACAGATACGCAGTATTTT.

J is TRBJ1-1 and V is TRBV6-5; no definite D call. Germline CDR1 and CDR2: MNHEY and SVGAGI. The CDR3 is 14 amino acids. With 0 bases removed from V and 3 bases from J, the gap between germline ends came to 8 bases. The CDR3 protein is CASSYSTLDTEAFF. DNA for the CDR3: TGTGCCAGCAGTTACTCGACACTGGACACTGAAGCTTTCTTT.

This chain links TRBV4-1 with TRBJ2-3; possible D gene TRBD2, 5 bases. Germline CDR1 MGHRA, CDR2 YSYEKL. Trimming pared 1 base from V and 6 bases from J, leaving 20 bases between. The CDR3 contains 17 residues. As DNA, the CDR3 is TGCGCCAGCAGCCAAGTGGGCCGGAGTGAGGGAAGGGATACGCAGTATTTT. Translation gives CASSQVGRSEGRDTQYF.

The genes are TRBV7-9 and TRBJ1-1; the D is unclear. Germline assignment: CDR1 SEHNR and CDR2 FQNEAQ (reference sequence). Between the trimmed V and J ends, which lost 5 bases and 4 bases, there was a span of 11 bases. The CDR3 totals 13 residues. The CDR3 is CASSPQEGTEAFF. In nucleotides, the CDR3 is TGTGCCAGCAGCCCTCAGGAGGGCACTGAAGCTTTCTTT.

The chain is built from TRBV27 and TRBJ1-1; D possibly corresponds to TRBD1 (5 bases). V was clipped by 2 bases and J by 5 bases, with 9 bases between them. Germline V CDR1 and CDR2: MNHEY, SMNVEV (reference sequence). There are 13 residues in the CDR3. CDR3 in amino acids: CASSLLGATEAFF. CDR3 DNA sequence: TGTGCCAGCAGTTTACTAGGGGCGACTGAAGCTTTCTTT.

CDR3 loop: CASSFTKPYEQYF. CDR3 sequence (DNA): TGTGCCAGCAGCTTTACCAAGCCGTACGAGCAGTACTTC. The chain links TRBV11-2 to TRBJ2-7; D remains unclear. Trimming stripped 3 bases from V and 4 bases from J, with 10 bases between. Germline values: CDR1 SGHAT, CDR2 FQNNGV. This CDR3 has 13 amino acids.

The V and J genes are TRBV18 and TRBJ2-5; tentatively, D is TRBD2 (6 bases). The CDR3 is 16 amino acids. Germline CDR1 and CDR2: KGHSH and LQKENI. V lost 5 bases, J lost 1 base, and 17 bases lay in between. The CDR3 sequence is CASSTLQAGFQETQYF. In DNA, the CDR3 is TGTGCCAGCTCAACTTTACAAGCGGGTTTCCAAGAGACCCAGTACTTC.

The chain links TRBV19 to TRBJ1-5; D is uncertain. Germline CDR1 is LNHDA and CDR2 is SQIVND (reference sequence). The CDR3 runs 14 residues. V lost 7 bases to trimming and J lost 3 bases, with 13 bases between them. Here the CDR3 reads CASTLGGINQPQHF. Here the CDR3 DNA reads TGTGCCAGTACCCTGGGAGGTATCAATCAGCCCCAGCATTTT. Looking up the rest from reference TRBV19 and TRBJ1-5 gives the full variable domain: DGGITQSPKYLFRKEGQNVTLSCEQNLNHDAMYWYRQDPGQGLRLIYYSQIVNDFQKGDIAEGYSVSREKKESFPLTVTSAQKNPTAFYLCASTLGGINQPQHFGDGTRLSIL.

This sequence joins TRBV19 and TRBJ2-2; TRBD2 agrees at 9 bases. Germline loops: CDR1 LNHDA, CDR2 SQIVND (reference sequence). V lost 1 base to trimming and J lost 6 bases; unmatched junction nucleotides: 18. This CDR3 is 20 amino acids long. The CDR3 DNA follows: TGTGCCAGTAGTATAGTCCCTAGCGGGACCCTACGTTCTCGGGCCGGGGAGCTGTTTTTT. Amino acid sequence: CASSIVPSGTLRSRAGELFF.

The chain uses TRBV7-6 and TRBJ2-2; TRBD2 matches at 8 bases. Per germline, CDR1 SGHVS and CDR2 FNYEAQ. J was trimmed by 7 bases and V by 0 bases; bases with no gene match: 10. The CDR3 is 17 residues long. CDR3 protein: CASSLAPSGSAGGELFF. In DNA form, the CDR3 reads TGTGCCAGCAGCTTAGCGCCCAGCGGGAGCGCCGGCGGGGAGCTGTTTTTT.

The rearrangement links TRBV2 to TRBJ2-1, with 9 bases that match TRBD1. Losses at the gene ends were 9 bases for V and 5 bases for J; bases not matched to a gene: 5. The CDR3 loop spans 13 amino acids. Per the germline V gene, CDR1 is SNHLY and CDR2 is FYNNEI. Here the CDR3 DNA reads TGTGCCAGAGGGACAGGGAAGGACAATGAGCAGTTCTTC. It encodes CARGTGKDNEQFF.

The rearrangement joins TRBV7-2 to TRBJ2-5, with 7 bases fitting TRBD1. The V gene end was trimmed by 4 bases and the J gene end by 2 bases; junction bases not matched to a gene: 7. Looked up from germline, CDR1 is SGHTA and CDR2 is FQGNSA. The CDR3 has 15 amino acids. The CDR3 here is CASSSKGTVQETQYF. The CDR3 DNA reads TGTGCCAGCAGCTCAAAAGGGACAGTACAAGAGACCCAGTACTTC. The complete variable domain, with remaining parts taken from reference TRBV7-2 and TRBJ2-5, reads GAGVSQSPSNKVTEKGKDVELRCDPISGHTALYWYRQSLGQGLEFLIYFQGNSAPDKSGLPSDRFSAERTGGSVSTLTIQRTQQEDSAVYLCASSSKGTVQETQYFGPGTRLLVL.